The 23 T cell receptor beta chains reported below all come from one sample, sequenced in a study of T cell responses to AZD1222 COVID-19 vaccine. The assay was immunoSEQ multiplex PCR, and TCRdb's table has in-frame clones only and misses some. The table includes some 79,000 clones, over 70% detected once. The sample here was peripheral blood, taken 28 days after the second AZD1222 dose. The receptor set was obtained from an adult who received the AZD1222 COVID-19 vaccine.

V is TRBV30 and J is TRBJ1-1; no clear D gene. CDR3 length: 14 residues. V was cut by 0 bases and J by 4 bases, with 12 bases left in between. Germline V gene sequence: CDR1 GTSNPN, CDR2 SVGIG (reference sequence). The CDR3 protein is CAWSVLGVSTEAFF. CDR3 bases: TGTGCCTGGAGTGTACTGGGCGTATCCACTGAAGCTTTCTTT. The whole variable domain, remainder taken from reference TRBV30 and TRBJ1-1, is SQTIHQWPATLVQPVGSPLSLECTVEGTSNPNLYWYRQAAGRGLQLLFYSVGIGQISSEVPQNLSASRPQDRQFILSSKKLLLSDSGFYLCAWSVLGVSTEAFFGQGTRLTVV.

The genes are TRBV19 and TRBJ2-3; D gene ambiguous. CDR3 length equals 16 residues. Trimming cost V 2 bases and J 4 bases, with 16 bases left between them. Germline lookup yields CDR1 LNHDA and CDR2 SQIVND (reference sequence). The CDR3 loop reads CASSITGRVRADTQYF. For the CDR3, the DNA is TGTGCCAGTAGTATAACGGGTCGGGTCCGCGCAGATACGCAGTATTTT.

This clone has more than one count but fewer than ten. The chain carries TRBV12-3 or TRBV12-4 and TRBJ2-6, with no clear D. The CDR3 has 13 residues. Trimming left V 6 bases short and J 1 base short, with 4 bases between. The chain's CDR3 is CASRESGANVLTF. As DNA, the CDR3 is TGTGCCAGCAGAGAATCTGGGGCCAACGTCCTGACTTTC.

The chain employs TRBV10-3 and TRBJ2-3, with D perhaps matching TRBD2 (6 bases). Germline loops: CDR1 ENHRY, CDR2 SYGVKD. Trimming removed 10 bases at V and 0 bases at J, with 14 bases between. There are 14 residues in the CDR3. The CDR3 region is CATYTGDSTDTQYF. The CDR3 region has the DNA TGTGCCACTTATACGGGGGATAGCACAGATACGCAGTATTTT.

This rearrangement joins TRBV4-1 to TRBJ1-5; D unresolved. The V end was cut by 1 base, the J end by 2 bases, with 21 bases between. This CDR3 has 19 amino acids. The germline V gene encodes CDR1 MGHRA and CDR2 YSYEKL. CDR3: CASSQGETSKGYRNQPQHF. The CDR3 nucleotides are TGCGCCAGCAGCCAAGGAGAAACCTCAAAAGGGTATCGCAATCAGCCCCAGCATTTT.

This clone appeared a few times. This sequence joins TRBV3-1 (or the pseudogene TRBV3-2) and TRBJ2-3; 11 bases map to TRBD2. From germline, CDR1 is LGHDT and CDR2 YNNKEL (reference sequence). The CDR3 sequence is 17 residues long. The V segment lost 1 base and the J segment 3 bases; nucleotides outside the gene matches: 6. The CDR3 sequence is CASSQALLAGGTDTQYF. As DNA, the CDR3 is TGTGCCAGCAGCCAAGCCCTATTAGCGGGAGGGACAGATACGCAGTATTTT.

V is TRBV7-8 and J is TRBJ2-3; possible D gene TRBD1, 5 bases. Germline V gives CDR1 SGHVS, CDR2 FQNEAQ. The CDR3 is 13 residues long. V lost 3 bases and J 6 bases, leaving 10 bases between the germline ends. DNA of the CDR3: TGTGCCAGCAGCTTGACAGCGAAGGATACGCAGTATTTT. Amino acids: CASSLTAKDTQYF.

J is TRBJ2-1 and V is TRBV7-3; D is perhaps TRBD2 (5 bases). Germline V gene sequence: CDR1 SGHTA, CDR2 FQGTGA. CDR3 size: 14 residues. The V gene lost 4 bases and the J gene lost 5 bases, with 12 bases spanning the gap. The CDR3 spells CASSSRRRDNEQFF. The CDR3 region has the DNA TGTGCCAGCAGCTCCCGGAGGCGGGACAATGAGCAGTTCTTC.

The rearrangement joins TRBV7-2 to TRBJ2-1; 15 bases are shared with TRBD2. The CDR3 has 16 residues. J lost 5 bases, V lost 4 bases, and 3 bases had no gene match. Germline V CDR1 and CDR2: SGHTA, FQGNSA. The CDR3 spells CASSWGLAGGHNEQFF. The DNA of the CDR3 is TGTGCCAGCAGCTGGGGACTAGCGGGGGGACACAATGAGCAGTTCTTC.

The chain uses TRBV28 and TRBJ2-3, with TRBD1 as a possible D gene (5 bases). CDR3 size: 15 residues. The V end was cut by 4 bases, the J end by 6 bases, with 17 bases between. Per germline, CDR1 MDHEN and CDR2 SYDVKM. The CDR3 DNA reads TGTGCCAGCAGTTCCCCTCCCCCAGGGTCGGATACGCAGTATTTT. Amino acids: CASSSPPPGSDTQYF.

This chain uses TRBV3-1 (or the pseudogene TRBV3-2) with TRBJ1-5, with D tentatively TRBD1 (6 bases). V was pared by 1 base and J by 3 bases, with 10 bases between. This CDR3 comprises 15 residues. Germline loops: CDR1 LGHDT, CDR2 YNNKEL (reference sequence). This chain's CDR3 is CASSQGGQSNQPQHF. As DNA, the CDR3 is TGTGCCAGCAGCCAAGGTGGACAGTCCAATCAGCCCCAGCATTTT.

The chain joins TRBV7-2 to TRBJ2-4; D remains ambiguous. The CDR3 covers 15 residues. Trimming took off 1 base at V and 2 bases at J, with 9 bases between the two ends. The germline V gene encodes CDR1 SGHTA and CDR2 FQGNSA. CDR3 DNA sequence: TGTGCCAGCAGCTTAGGGGCTGCATCCAAAAACATTCAGTACTTC. Encoded protein: CASSLGAASKNIQYF.

The rearrangement uses TRBV7-9 and TRBJ2-3; TRBD1 matches at 11 bases. Germline values: CDR1 SEHNR, CDR2 FQNEAQ (reference sequence). The J segment lost 6 bases and the V segment lost 4 bases, leaving 3 bases of the junction unmatched. The CDR3 consists of 14 residues. CDR3 bases: TGTGCCAGCAGCTCGGGACAGGGGGTGGATACGCAGTATTTT. This translates into CASSSGQGVDTQYF.

The genes are TRBV19 and TRBJ1-3; no clear D. Deletions cut 5 bases from V and 2 bases from J, with 13 bases between. The germline V gene has CDR1 LNHDA and CDR2 SQIVND (reference sequence). CDR3 length: 15 amino acids. The CDR3 region is CASSASESAGNTIYF. The DNA for the CDR3 is TGTGCCAGTAGTGCATCCGAGTCCGCTGGAAACACCATATATTTT. The entire variable domain, with the rest obtained from reference TRBV19 and TRBJ1-3, is as follows: DGGITQSPKYLFRKEGQNVTLSCEQNLNHDAMYWYRQDPGQGLRLIYYSQIVNDFQKGDIAEGYSVSREKKESFPLTVTSAQKNPTAFYLCASSASESAGNTIYFGEGSWLTVV.

The rearrangement uses TRBV11-2 and TRBJ1-2; no clear D. V lost 4 bases, J lost 2 bases, and 8 bases lay in between. Per germline, CDR1 SGHAT and CDR2 FQNNGV. The CDR3 consists of 13 residues. CDR3 nucleotides: TGTGCCAGCAGCTGGCACCAAAACTATGGCTACACCTTC. Encoded protein: CASSWHQNYGYTF.

J is TRBJ2-7 and V is TRBV5-1, with D perhaps assigned TRBD1 or TRBD2 (5 bases each). CDR1 is SGHRS and CDR2 is YFSETQ in the germline V gene. V lost 7 bases and J 2 bases, leaving 22 bases between the germline ends. This CDR3 spans 16 amino acids. As DNA, the CDR3 is TGCGCCAGCGCTCCCGAGTGGGGGACGAATACCTACGAGCAGTACTTC. Translated: CASAPEWGTNTYEQYF.

V is TRBV29-1 and J is TRBJ2-3, with D perhaps matching TRBD1 (5 bases). This CDR3 is built from 15 residues. From germline, CDR1 is SQVTM and CDR2 ANQGSEA. Trimming pared 4 bases from V and 4 bases from J, leaving 18 bases between. CDR3 bases: TGCAGCGTTGTATTCCTAAGGGGTTCCCCAGATACGCAGTATTTT. Residues: CSVVFLRGSPDTQYF.

V is TRBV6-5 and J is TRBJ1-6; 7 bases map to TRBD1. The CDR3 length is 14 residues. The trim removed 5 bases at V and 6 bases at J, leaving 4 bases unmatched. Germline CDR1 is MNHEY and CDR2 is SVGAGI. The CDR3 nucleotides read TGTGCCAGCAGTCCGGGACAGCTTAATTCACCCCTCCACTTT. Translation: CASSPGQLNSPLHF.

The rearrangement joins TRBV29-1 to TRBJ1-2; 7 bases map to TRBD1. Germline loops: CDR1 SQVTM, CDR2 ANQGSEA. Trimming cost V 4 bases and J 4 bases; bases outside gene matches: 3. The CDR3 length is 12 residues. CDR3 loop: CSVAGTVYGYTF. Written as DNA, the CDR3 is TGCAGCGTTGCCGGGACAGTCTATGGCTACACCTTC.

The chain couples TRBV3-1 (or the pseudogene TRBV3-2) to TRBJ2-7; D might be TRBD1 (5 bases). From germline, CDR1 is LGHDT and CDR2 YNNKEL (reference sequence). This CDR3 spans 15 amino acids. The germline V and J ends were trimmed by 0 bases and 0 bases, with 9 bases remaining between them. The CDR3 nucleotides are TGTGCCAGCAGCCAAGATATCACAGGCTCCTACGAGCAGTACTTC. Residues: CASSQDITGSYEQYF.

The chain is built from TRBV10-3 and TRBJ1-5; D gene unclear. CDR1 ENHRY and CDR2 SYGVKD come from the germline V gene. The CDR3 is made up of 14 amino acids. Trimming took off 11 bases at V and 3 bases at J, with 17 bases between the two ends. The CDR3 nucleotides are TGTGCCCTTCCGGGCCCCAGCGCCAATCAGCCCCAGCATTTT. Protein: CALPGPSANQPQHF.

The gene calls are TRBV6-2 or TRBV6-3 and TRBJ1-1; D call uncertain. The ends were cut back, 4 bases at V and 3 bases at J, with 12 bases in the middle. The germline V gene encodes CDR1 MNHEY and CDR2 SVGEGT. This CDR3 spans 14 amino acids. CDR3 sequence (DNA): TGTGCCAGCAGTTCGACAAGTGGGGACACTGAAGCTTTCTTT. It is translated as CASSSTSGDTEAFF.

A few counts support this clone. The rearrangement links TRBV24-1 to TRBJ1-3; D remains unclear. Trimming shortened V by 4 bases and J by 0 bases, and 12 bases separated the two germline ends. The CDR3 loop spans 16 amino acids. From germline, CDR1 is KGHDR and CDR2 SFDVKD. In DNA, the CDR3 is TGTGCCACCAGTGACTCCAGAGGACCCTCTGGAAACACCATATATTTT. Translation gives CATSDSRGPSGNTIYF.